This is a list of T cell receptor beta chains from one sample in a study of cytomegalovirus exposure and HLA in healthy donors. TCRdb's table, derived via immunoSEQ multiplex PCR, lists solely in-frame clones and lacks some. Counted here are tens of thousands of clones, around 77% occurring once; the ten biggest clones make up less than 4.5%. The sequencing sample was made of PBMCs. The source of these receptors is a man aged 25 to 40 in good health and CMV-seronegative. The CDR3 runs from the conserved cysteine through the conserved F or W. The D gene is left open where the match is weak. A row's size may be missing; if present it is once, few, many or a size class.

V	D	J	size	DNA	CDR3
TRBV19	TRBD1	TRBJ2-1	once	TGTGCCAGTAGGAGTAAGGACAGGGTGACCTACAATGAGCAGTTCTTC	CASRSKDRVTYNEQFF
TRBV6-5	TRBD1	TRBJ1-1	NA	TGTGCCAGCAGTTCCGGACAGGGACTGAACACTGAAGCTTTCTTT	CASSSGQGLNTEAFF
TRBV7-9	TRBD1	TRBJ2-2	NA	TGTGCCAGCAGCCGACAGGGGGCCGGGGAGCTGTTTTTT	CASSRQGAGELFF
TRBV7-9	NA	TRBJ1-1	NA	TGTGCCAGCAGCCCCCCCGGGACAACGGACACTGAAGCTTTCTTT	CASSPPGTTDTEAFF
TRBV18	NA	TRBJ2-1	NA	TGTGCCAGCTCACCATCGGAGGGGCACAATGAGCAGTTCTTC	CASSPSEGHNEQFF
TRBV11-2	TRBD1	TRBJ1-6	NA	TGTGCCAGCAGCCCGACGACAGGGGTAAATTCACCCCTCCACTTT	CASSPTTGVNSPLHF
TRBV6-6	NA	TRBJ1-3	NA	TGTGCCAGCAGCTCCGTAGGAGTGGGTTTAGGAAACACCATATATTTT	CASSSVGVGLGNTIYF
TRBV10-3	NA	TRBJ2-2	NA	TGTGCCACCGCGGTCGACGAACGAGGCACCGGGGAGCTGTTTTTT	CATAVDERGTGELFF
TRBV13	NA	TRBJ2-6	NA	TGTGCCAGCAGCCCCGAGGGATTGCCTGGGGCCAACGTCCTGACTTTC	CASSPEGLPGANVLTF
TRBV2	TRBD1	TRBJ2-1	NA	TGTGCCAGCAGTGGGGACAGCCTTGAGCAGTTCTTC	CASSGDSLEQFF
TRBV5-5	NA	TRBJ1-6	NA	TGTGCCAGCAGCTTCCAACAGGGTAATTCACCCCTCCACTTT	CASSFQQGNSPLHF
TRBV6-5	TRBD1	TRBJ2-7	few	TGTGCCAGCAGGATGGGACAGGCCTACGAGCAGTACTTC	CASRMGQAYEQYF
TRBV7-2	TRBD1	TRBJ1-1	NA	TGTGCCAGCAGCCTCCGGACAGGTCTGAACACTGAAGCTTTCTTT	CASSLRTGLNTEAFF
TRBV6-5	NA	TRBJ2-5	few	TGTGCCAGCCAGCGCCGGGGACAAGAGACCCAGTACTTC	CASQRRGQETQYF
TRBV5-6	TRBD1	TRBJ1-1	NA	TGTGCCAGCAGCTTAGGACAGGGAGTGAACACTGAAGCTTTCTTT	CASSLGQGVNTEAFF
TRBV2	TRBD1	TRBJ1-6	NA	TGTGCCAGCAGTGGGGACAGATATAATTCACCCCTCCACTTT	CASSGDRYNSPLHF
TRBV28	TRBD2	TRBJ2-3	NA	TGTGCCAGCAGTAGGCGGGGGGCTCTAGATACGCAGTATTTT	CASSRRGALDTQYF
TRBV7-2	NA	TRBJ2-7	NA	TGTGCCAGCAGTCCGGGAGCGTGGGGCGCCTACGAGCAGTACTTC	CASSPGAWGAYEQYF
TRBV6-5	TRBD1	TRBJ1-1	NA	TGTGCCAGCAGTTACGCCCCACAGGGGACGAACACTGAAGCTTTCTTT	CASSYAPQGTNTEAFF
TRBV18	NA	TRBJ2-7	NA	TGTGCCAGCTCACCACCCGCTGGGGGACATGACGAGCAGTACTTC	CASSPPAGGHDEQYF
TRBV30	NA	TRBJ1-4	NA	TGTGCCTGGAGTACCCTGGGCCCTGATGAAAAACTGTTTTTT	CAWSTLGPDEKLFF
TRBV6-1	TRBD1	TRBJ1-2	NA	TGTGCCAGCAGTGCAGGGGGAGAACCCTATGGCTACACCTTC	CASSAGGEPYGYTF
TRBV5-1	NA	TRBJ2-5	NA	TGCGCCAGCAGCTTGTCCCCTACTAGCTTCGAGACCCAGTACTTC	CASSLSPTSFETQYF
TRBV18	NA	TRBJ1-5	NA	TGTGCCAGCTCACCTGAGACACCTGATAGCAATCAGCCCCAGCATTTT	CASSPETPDSNQPQHF
TRBV18	TRBD2	TRBJ2-1	NA	TGTGCCAGCTCACCTCGTCTAGCGGCCTCCTACAATGAGCAGTTCTTC	CASSPRLAASYNEQFF
TRBV25-1	NA	TRBJ1-6	NA	TGTGCCAGCAGTGAACAGTCAGGGAATTCACCCCTCCACTTT	CASSEQSGNSPLHF
TRBV7-8	NA	TRBJ2-1	NA	TGTGCCAGCAGCCCCGTCTACAGAAAGAGCTCCTACAATGAGCAGTTCTTC	CASSPVYRKSSYNEQFF
TRBV19	NA	TRBJ1-1	NA	TGTGCCAGTAGTATGCAGGGATTGAACACTGAAGCTTTCTTT	CASSMQGLNTEAFF
TRBV2	NA	TRBJ2-5	NA	TGTGCCAGCAGTGCTAATTTCCAAGAGACCCAGTACTTC	CASSANFQETQYF
TRBV7-9	TRBD1	TRBJ2-3	NA	TGTTCCAGCAGCCCGGGACAGTTACTAGATACGCAGTATTTT	CSSSPGQLLDTQYF
TRBV7-2	NA	TRBJ1-2	NA	TGTGCCAGCAGCTTAGACTGGGGCAGCTACTATGGCTACACCTTC	CASSLDWGSYYGYTF
TRBV19	NA	TRBJ2-1	NA	TGTGCCAGTAGTTCGACAGGTTTCGATGAGCAGTTCTTC	CASSSTGFDEQFF
TRBV2	NA	TRBJ2-3	NA	TGTGCCAGCATGAGGACAACTAGCACAGATACGCAGTATTTT	CASMRTTSTDTQYF
TRBV7-8	TRBD1	TRBJ1-5	NA	TGTGCCAGCAGCTTGGGGGGACAGGGCATAGGTCAGCCCCAGCATTTT	CASSLGGQGIGQPQHF